This T cell receptor beta chain was sequenced for a study of blood T cell repertoires in COVID-19. Study details: T cells, B-cell-depleted T cells, or PBMCs provided the cDNA or gDNA that served as material.

TCRdb keeps only in-frame clones here, not all; method: immunoSEQ multiplex PCR. Of just over 300,000 clones in the sample, 85% to 90% were seen once. This CDR3 contains 16 residues. Germline V gives CDR1 SGHTA, CDR2 FQGNSA. Trimming shortened V by 4 bases and J by 6 bases, and 21 bases separated the two germline ends. The chain recombines TRBV7-2 with TRBJ1-1; D is possibly TRBD1 (5 bases). This clonotype was sampled from a man younger than 40 who had recovered from COVID-19. Input material: PBMCs or T cells enriched from blood (not recorded which). CDR3 sequence: CASSWDFSVVLPEAFF. As DNA, the CDR3 is TGTGCCAGCAGCTGGGACTTTTCCGTTGTACTTCCTGAAGCTTTCTTT. Drawing the rest from reference TRBV7-2 and TRBJ1-1, the complete variable domain is GAGVSQSPSNKVTEKGKDVELRCDPISGHTALYWYRQSLGQGLEFLIYFQGNSAPDKSGLPSDRFSAERTGGSVSTLTIQRTQQEDSAVYLCASSWDFSVVLPEAFFGQGTRLTVV.